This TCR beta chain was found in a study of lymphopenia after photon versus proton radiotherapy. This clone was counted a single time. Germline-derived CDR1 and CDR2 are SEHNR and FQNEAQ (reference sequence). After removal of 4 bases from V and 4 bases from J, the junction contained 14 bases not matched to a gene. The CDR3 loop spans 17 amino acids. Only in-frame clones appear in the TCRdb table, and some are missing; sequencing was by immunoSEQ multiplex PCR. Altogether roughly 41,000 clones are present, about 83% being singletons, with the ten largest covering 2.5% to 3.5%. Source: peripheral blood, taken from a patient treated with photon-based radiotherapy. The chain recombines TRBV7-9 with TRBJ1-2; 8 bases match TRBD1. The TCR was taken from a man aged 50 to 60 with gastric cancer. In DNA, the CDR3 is TGTGCCAGCAGCTCCTGGACAGGGCTTGACCAATTCTATGGCTACACCTTC. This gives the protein CASSSWTGLDQFYGYTF.